The 4 T cell receptor beta chains given below trace back to one sample, sequenced in a study of blood T cell repertoires in COVID-19. The protocol was immunoSEQ multiplex PCR, while the TCRdb copy is restricted to in-frame clones and leaves out a portion. The sample lists around 330,000 clones; over 80% were seen once. The sample taken for sequencing was PBMCs or T cells enriched from blood (not recorded which). The receptors here all came from a woman under 30 who had recovered from COVID-19.

This chain joins TRBV7-9 and TRBJ2-3; 12 bases agree with TRBD2. The V and J ends lost 5 bases and 2 bases, in that order; junction bases with no gene match: 8. The germline V gene encodes CDR1 SEHNR and CDR2 FQNEAQ (reference sequence). The CDR3 is 17 amino acids. Here the CDR3 reads CASSPGASGRATDTQYF. In nucleotides, the CDR3 is TGTGCCAGCAGCCCCGGGGCTAGCGGGAGGGCCACAGATACGCAGTATTTT.

The chain combines TRBV12-3 or TRBV12-4 with TRBJ2-7; 7 bases line up with TRBD2. V shed 3 bases and J 7 bases; nucleotides not matched to a gene: 6. CDR3 length equals 13 residues. This chain's CDR3 is CASSLGGSWEQYF. The CDR3, as DNA: TGTGCCAGCAGTTTGGGAGGGTCCTGGGAGCAGTACTTC.

This chain joins TRBV10-3 and TRBJ2-1; a possible D gene is TRBD2 (5 bases). CDR3 length: 14 amino acids. V was cut by 3 bases and J by 4 bases, with 10 bases left in between. CDR1 is ENHRY and CDR2 is SYGVKD in the germline V gene. The CDR3 nucleotides read TGTGCCATCAGTGATACTAGTGGGTACAATGAGCAGTTCTTC. Protein product: CAISDTSGYNEQFF.

The count of this clone is one. It is unclear where the CDR3 begins or ends on the DNA, so no DNA is shown, and the CDR3 is as TCRdb lists it. The J gene is TRBJ1-1, the V gene TRBV19. Germline V gene data show CDR1 as LNHDA and CDR2 as SQIVND (reference sequence). The CDR3 is made up of 15 amino acids, end residues included. This chain's CDR3 is CASILGRGQNTEAFF.